The 26 T cell receptor beta chains below were found in one sample sequenced in a study of cytomegalovirus exposure and HLA in healthy donors. The PCR employed 60 Vbeta primers together with 13 Jbeta primers. Assay used: immunoSEQ multiplex PCR; TCRdb lists only in-frame clones, some missing. The table lists about 160,000 clones, about four fifths of them singletons. The sequenced sample consisted of PBMCs. The receptors derive from a woman aged 50 to 65 in good health and CMV-seronegative.

The genes are TRBV7-2 and TRBJ2-7; 11 bases match TRBD2. CDR3 length equals 14 residues. Germline values: CDR1 SGHTA, CDR2 FQGNSA. The ends lost 3 bases at V and 6 bases at J; junction bases unmatched: 4. CDR3 nucleotide sequence: TGTGCCAGCAGCTTTAGCGGGGGGGCCGGCGAGCAGTACTTC. Translation gives CASSFSGGAGEQYF.

J is TRBJ2-5 and V is TRBV7-9; the D gene is possibly TRBD2 (6 bases). CDR1 is SEHNR and CDR2 is FQNEAQ in the germline V gene (reference sequence). The CDR3 sequence is 14 residues long. V dropped 1 base and J dropped 5 bases, with 11 bases sitting between them. The CDR3 loop reads CASSLEMGTETQYF. The CDR3 DNA reads TGTGCCAGCAGCTTAGAAATGGGGACTGAGACCCAGTACTTC.

The chain uses TRBV7-3 and TRBJ1-6; the match to TRBD1 covers 8 bases. CDR1 and CDR2 from the germline V gene are SGHTA and FQGTGA. This CDR3 region has 16 residues. With 5 bases clipped from V and 8 bases from J, the junction kept 11 bases outside the gene matches. CDR3 in DNA: TGTGCCAGCAGCACAAAGAATCCAGGGGGCGATTCACCCCTCCACTTT. Translating gives CASSTKNPGGDSPLHF. Supplemented by reference TRBV7-3 and TRBJ1-6, the full variable domain reads GAGVSQTPSNKVTEKGKYVELRCDPISGHTALYWYRQSLGQGPEFLIYFQGTGAADDSGLPNDRFFAVRPEGSVSTLKIQRTERGDSAVYLCASSTKNPGGDSPLHFGNGTRLTVT.

The V gene is TRBV7-2, the J gene TRBJ2-1; 7 bases match TRBD2. Looked up from germline, CDR1 is SGHTA and CDR2 is FQGNSA. The CDR3 consists of 15 residues. J lost 4 bases, V lost 1 base, and 4 bases had no gene match. The CDR3 loop reads CASSLESSGYNEQFF. CDR3 sequence (DNA): TGTGCCAGCAGCTTAGAATCTAGCGGTTACAATGAGCAGTTCTTC.

V is TRBV30 and J is TRBJ2-1; 10 nucleotides line up with TRBD2. This CDR3 is 12 amino acids long. V gave up 1 base and J gave up 14 bases; unmatched junction bases: 5. CDR1 and CDR2 from the germline V gene are GTSNPN and SVGIG (reference sequence). The CDR3 is CAWSAGAGGEFF. CDR3 nucleotide sequence: TGTGCCTGGAGTGCCGGAGCGGGAGGGGAGTTCTTC.

This chain joins TRBV25-1 and TRBJ1-1; possibly TRBD1 for D (5 bases). CDR3 length: 14 residues. Trimming removed 0 bases at V and 14 bases at J, with 19 bases between. From germline, CDR1 is MGHDK and CDR2 SYGVNS. The CDR3 sequence: CASSEYQEGGTVFF. In nucleotides, the CDR3 is TGTGCCAGCAGTGAATATCAGGAAGGCGGGACCGTATTCTTT.

This clone showed up just a few times. This chain joins TRBV4-1 and TRBJ1-1; D is unresolved. This CDR3 has 12 amino acids. Trimming left V 3 bases short and J 9 bases short, with 11 bases between. CDR1 is MGHRA and CDR2 is YSYEKL in the germline V gene. CDR3 residues: CASSQATEKAFF. In nucleotides, the CDR3 is TGCGCCAGCAGCCAGGCAACAGAGAAAGCTTTCTTT.

The chain joins TRBV4-1 to TRBJ1-1, with TRBD1 matching 7 bases. V dropped 3 bases and J dropped 5; count of bases not matched to a gene: 6. Germline V CDR1 and CDR2: MGHRA, YSYEKL. The length of the CDR3 is 14 residues. CDR3 region: CASSHRQGPTEAFF. The CDR3 coding sequence is TGCGCCAGCAGCCACAGACAGGGACCGACTGAAGCTTTCTTT.

The rearrangement joins TRBV4-1 to TRBJ2-7; 8 nucleotides match TRBD2. Germline CDR1 MGHRA, CDR2 YSYEKL. This CDR3 has 15 residues. V shed 2 bases, J shed 0 bases, and the junction held 3 bases outside the gene matches. CDR3 DNA sequence: TGCGCCAGCAGCCAACGGGGGGGGAGCTCCTACGAGCAGTACTTC. This gives the protein CASSQRGGSSYEQYF.

The rearrangement joins TRBV27 to TRBJ1-1, with 8 nucleotides matching TRBD1. Germline CDR1 and CDR2: MNHEY and SMNVEV (reference sequence). There are 15 residues in the CDR3. The V segment lost 3 bases and the J segment 2 bases; nucleotides outside the gene matches: 5. Written as DNA, the CDR3 is TGTGCCAGCAGTTTTTATGGACAGGGTAACACTGAAGCTTTCTTT. Translated: CASSFYGQGNTEAFF.

The V gene is TRBV9, the J gene TRBJ2-3; 8 nucleotides agree with TRBD2. V was pared by 3 bases and J by 4 bases, with 7 bases of the junction left unmatched. Germline V gene data show CDR1 as SGDLS and CDR2 as YYNGEE. This CDR3 region has 15 residues. The CDR3: CASSAYGGVADTQYF. The DNA for the CDR3 is TGTGCCAGCAGCGCTTACGGGGGGGTGGCAGATACGCAGTATTTT.

The J gene is TRBJ1-1, the V gene TRBV5-4; D call uncertain. V lost 4 bases and J lost 5, with 9 bases in between. This CDR3 spans 12 amino acids. CDR1 is SGHNT and CDR2 is YYREEE in the germline V gene (reference sequence). In nucleotides, the CDR3 is TGTGCCAGCAGCCGGGTGGGTACTGAAGCTTTCTTT. This translates into CASSRVGTEAFF. Full variable domain (remainder filled in from reference TRBV5-4 and TRBJ1-1): ETGVTQSPTHLIKTRGQQVTLRCSSQSGHNTVSWYQQALGQGPQFIFQYYREEENGRGNFPPRFSGLQFPNYSSELNVNALELDDSALYLCASSRVGTEAFFGQGTRLTVV.

The rearrangement uses TRBV28 and TRBJ2-1; D ambiguous. The CDR3 extends over 14 amino acids. V lost 2 bases and J lost 2, with 7 bases in between. CDR1 MDHEN and CDR2 SYDVKM come from the germline V gene. The CDR3 reads CASSLLSPYNEQFF. Here the CDR3 DNA reads TGTGCCAGCAGTTTACTCTCCCCCTACAATGAGCAGTTCTTC.

The CDR3 region is CASSERSFGYTF. CDR3 nucleotides: TGTGCCAGCTCCGAACGGAGTTTTGGCTACACCTTC. This rearrangement joins TRBV6-1 to TRBJ1-2; D is undetermined. This CDR3 has 12 residues. From germline, CDR1 is MNHNS and CDR2 SASEGT. The V and J ends lost 8 bases and 7 bases respectively, with 14 bases between them.

The gene calls are TRBV13 and TRBJ2-1, with 9 bases matching TRBD2. V lost 3 bases and J lost 5; bases outside the gene matches: 17. The CDR3 sequence is 19 residues long. Germline loops: CDR1 PRHDT, CDR2 FYEKMQ (reference sequence). The CDR3 region has the DNA TGTGCCAGCAGCTTTTTCCCCCCTTTCACAGCGGGGGGTCACAATGAGCAGTTCTTC. It is translated as CASSFFPPFTAGGHNEQFF.

The chain joins TRBV18 to TRBJ2-5, with 9 bases identical to TRBD1. The V gene's germline CDR1 is KGHSH and CDR2 LQKENI. The CDR3 runs to 15 residues. The V gene end was trimmed by 3 bases and the J gene end by 2 bases; junction bases not matched to a gene: 4. CDR3 protein: CASSPGTGPQETQYF. As DNA, the CDR3 is TGTGCCAGCTCACCGGGGACAGGGCCACAAGAGACCCAGTACTTC.

This sequence joins TRBV6-4 and TRBJ2-3; D is unresolved. V lost 4 bases, J lost 5 bases, and 13 bases lay in between. CDR3 length: 14 amino acids. The germline CDR1 and CDR2 sequences are MRHNA and SNTAGT. The CDR3 region is CASSAEALLDTQYF. The CDR3 nucleotides read TGTGCCAGCAGTGCCGAAGCCTTGTTAGATACGCAGTATTTT.

The chain couples TRBV4-3 to TRBJ1-2, with TRBD1 identical over 10 bases. This CDR3 spans 16 amino acids. Germline V CDR1 and CDR2: LGHNA, YSLEER. The V segment lost 6 bases and the J segment 4 bases; nucleotides outside the gene matches: 11. CDR3 amino acids: CASSPNRQGAGYGYTF. CDR3 nucleotides: TGCGCCAGCAGTCCAAATCGACAGGGGGCAGGCTATGGCTACACCTTC.

V is TRBV9 and J is TRBJ2-1, with 8 bases aligning to TRBD2. Germline V gene data show CDR1 as SGDLS and CDR2 as YYNGEE. The CDR3 length is 16 residues. V was pared by 0 bases and J by 5 bases, with 7 bases of the junction left unmatched. The CDR3 coding sequence is TGTGCCAGCAGCGTAGCGGGACTAGAAGGACACAATGAGCAGTTCTTC. This sequence encodes CASSVAGLEGHNEQFF.

This clone was seen just once. The V and J genes are TRBV6-5 and TRBJ2-1; unclear D gene. V was cut by 5 bases and J by 6 bases, with 8 bases left in between. The CDR3 sequence is 12 residues long. Germline V CDR1 and CDR2: MNHEY, SVGAGI. The CDR3 coding sequence is TGTGCCAGCAGTAGCGCCCCCAATGAGCAGTTCTTC. It yields the protein CASSSAPNEQFF.

V usage is TRBV18 and J usage is TRBJ2-5; the match to TRBD2 covers 13 bases. J was trimmed by 5 bases and V by 6 bases; bases with no gene match: 6. CDR3 length: 15 amino acids. CDR1 KGHSH and CDR2 LQKENI come from the germline V gene. The CDR3 here is CASSRTSGRQETQYF. CDR3 nucleotide sequence: TGTGCCAGCTCTCGGACTAGCGGGAGACAGGAGACCCAGTACTTC.

This clone has just a few counts. The junction does not match germline at one end; this may be a read error. The V call is TRBV7-9, the J call TRBJ2-1; TRBD2 matches 7 bases. Germline V gives CDR1 SEHNR, CDR2 FQNEAQ (reference sequence). This CDR3 has 16 residues. The CDR3 nucleotides are TGTGCCAGCAGCCCCAACGGGGGGACCTCCCACAATGAGCAGTTCTTC. It is translated as CASSPNGGTSHNEQFF. The full variable domain, rest sourced from reference TRBV7-9 and TRBJ2-1, is DTGVSQNPRHKITKRGQNVTFRCDPISEHNRLYWYRQTLGQGPEFLTYFQNEAQLEKSRLLSDRFSAERPKGSFSTLEIQRTEQGDSAMYLCASSPNGGTSHNEQFFGPGTRLTVL.

The chain combines TRBV28 with TRBJ1-1, with a tentative D call TRBD1 (5 bases). The CDR3 length is 13 residues. V was clipped by 8 bases and J by 6 bases, with 16 bases between them. From germline, CDR1 is MDHEN and CDR2 SYDVKM. CDR3 in amino acids: CASLVLGHPEAFF. The CDR3 DNA reads TGTGCCAGCCTGGTATTGGGGCATCCTGAAGCTTTCTTT.

The DNA of the CDR3 is TGTGCCAGCAGCTCCTACGGGGTGAACACTGAAGCTTTCTTT. It translates to CASSSYGVNTEAFF. The chain links TRBV7-6 to TRBJ1-1; no clear D gene. Trimming shortened V by 4 bases and J by 0 bases, and 9 bases separated the two germline ends. Germline V gene sequence: CDR1 SGHVS, CDR2 FNYEAQ. This CDR3 is built from 14 residues.

The V and J genes are TRBV6-5 and TRBJ2-1, with 9 positions matching TRBD1. This CDR3 comprises 14 residues. Germline V gives CDR1 MNHEY, CDR2 SVGAGI. The V gene end was trimmed by 7 bases and the J gene end by 6 bases; junction bases not matched to a gene: 7. The CDR3 bases are TGTGCCAGCATCGGGACAGGGTTGGGCAATGAGCAGTTCTTC. As protein: CASIGTGLGNEQFF.

The chain carries TRBV9 and TRBJ1-2; TRBD1 matches at 7 bases. V dropped 4 bases and J dropped 2; count of bases not matched to a gene: 5. CDR1 and CDR2 from the germline V gene are SGDLS and YYNGEE. CDR3 length: 14 residues. The CDR3 here is CASSPNRGNYGYTF. The CDR3 DNA follows: TGTGCCAGCAGCCCCAACAGGGGAAACTATGGCTACACCTTC.